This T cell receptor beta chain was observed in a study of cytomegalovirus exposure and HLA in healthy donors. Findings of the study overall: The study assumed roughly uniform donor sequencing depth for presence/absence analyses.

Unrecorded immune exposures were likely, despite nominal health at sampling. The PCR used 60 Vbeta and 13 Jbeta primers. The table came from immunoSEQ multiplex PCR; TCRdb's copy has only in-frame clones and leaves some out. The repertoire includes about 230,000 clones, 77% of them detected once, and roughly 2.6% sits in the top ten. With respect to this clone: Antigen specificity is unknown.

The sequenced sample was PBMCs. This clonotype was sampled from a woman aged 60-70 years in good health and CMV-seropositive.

The CDR3 nucleotides read TGTGCCAGCAGCACCGCTAGCGGGAGGGCCGGGGAGACCCAGTACTTC. Protein product: CASSTASGRAGETQYF. The chain is built from TRBV9 and TRBJ2-5, with 12 bases fitting TRBD2. The CDR3 loop spans 16 amino acids. CDR1 is SGDLS and CDR2 is YYNGEE in the germline V gene. Losses at the gene ends were 4 bases for V and 5 bases for J; bases not matched to a gene: 9.